The 2 T cell receptor beta chains below all came from one sample that was sequenced in a study of T cell responses to AZD1222 COVID-19 vaccine. Assay used: immunoSEQ multiplex PCR; TCRdb lists only in-frame clones, some missing. The data show fewer than 150,000 clones, around 89% seen once. Here the sequenced sample was peripheral blood, taken 28 days after the second AZD1222 dose. Receptors originate from an adult who received the AZD1222 COVID-19 vaccine.

This clone was picked up a small number of times. CDR3 protein: CASSGQGNSPLHF. The DNA for the CDR3 is TGCGCCAGCAGCGGACAGGGAAATTCACCCCTCCACTTT. The chain has TRBV5-1 and TRBJ1-6; 8 bases line up with TRBD1. CDR3 length equals 13 residues. Germline V gene data show CDR1 as SGHRS and CDR2 as YFSETQ. Trimming cost V 4 bases and J 7 bases; bases outside gene matches: 1.

Here the CDR3 reads CASSLRGKGDTIYF. The CDR3 DNA reads TGTGCCAGCAGTTTACGTGGGAAAGGGGACACCATATATTTT. J is TRBJ1-3 and V is TRBV27; D is possibly TRBD1 (5 bases). From germline, CDR1 is MNHEY and CDR2 SMNVEV (reference sequence). Trimming took off 2 bases at V and 8 bases at J, with 13 bases between the two ends. This CDR3 comprises 14 residues.